This is a list of T cell receptor beta chains from one sample in a study of blood T cell repertoires in COVID-19. Assay used: immunoSEQ multiplex PCR; TCRdb lists only in-frame clones, some missing. The sample holds about 150,000 clones, around 87% seen once. The sequencing sample was made of peripheral blood. These receptors came from an older woman with active COVID-19. Both conserved end residues are part of each CDR3. Fields, in order: J gene, D gene, clone size, V gene, CDR3 DNA, CDR3 protein. D genes are given only for firm matches. Some rows have no size entry. The others give once, few or many, or a class for an expanded clone.

>TRBJ2-7|TRBD2|-|TRBV5-1
TGCGCCAGCACCCCCCCCCGGACTAGCAGGGTCTACGAGCAGTACTTC
CASTPPRTSRVYEQYF
>TRBJ2-6|TRBD2|-|TRBV9
TGTGCCAGCAGCCTCAGATCTAGCGGGAACAGACATGGGGCCAACGTCCTGACTTTC
CASSLRSSGNRHGANVLTF
>TRBJ2-5|TRBD2|-|TRBV28
TGTGCCAGCAACGACTACAGGGGACTAGCGGGAGGCGGGGAGACCCAGTACTTC
CASNDYRGLAGGGETQYF
>TRBJ2-7|-|-|TRBV5-1
TGCGCCAGCAGCCCAAGGTGGGGGCTCAACTACGAGCAGTACTTC
CASSPRWGLNYEQYF
>TRBJ1-2|-|-|TRBV2
TGTGCCAGCACCCTCAGGGTGACGGATGGCTACACCTTC
CASTLRVTDGYTF
>TRBJ2-3|-|-|TRBV28
TGTGCCAGCAGCCCCCGGGGTCCAGTTAAGCAGTATTTT
CASSPRGPVKQYF
>TRBJ1-2|-|-|TRBV18
TGTGCCAGCTCACCTGGGGCTCTCAACTATGGCTACACCTTC
CASSPGALNYGYTF
>TRBJ1-1|-|-|TRBV2
TGTGCCAGCAGTCCGGGACACGGAACTGAAGCTTTCTTT
CASSPGHGTEAFF
>TRBJ2-3|TRBD2|-|TRBV5-4
TGTGCCAGCAGCCCCCCGACTAGCGGGAGGCCGGATACGCAGTATTTT
CASSPPTSGRPDTQYF
>TRBJ2-2|-|-|TRBV4-1
TGCGCCAGCAGCCTCATCGGAGACACCGGGGAGCTGTTTTTT
CASSLIGDTGELFF
>TRBJ1-2|-|-|TRBV28
TGTGCCAGTCAGGGTTCAAGGTATGGCTACACCTTC
CASQGSRYGYTF
>TRBJ1-1|-|few|TRBV4-1
TGCGCCAGCAGCCCTAGGTGGATTCGGACGGGAACCATGAACACTGAAGCTTTCTTT
CASSPRWIRTGTMNTEAFF
>TRBJ2-7|TRBD2|-|TRBV2
TGTGCCAGCAGGGTAGGACTAGCGGGAGGCTCCCACGAGCAGTACTTC
CASRVGLAGGSHEQYF
>TRBJ2-7|TRBD2|-|TRBV15
TGTGCCACCAGCAGAGATCTCTGGAGCGGGAGCTCCTACGAGCAGTACTTC
CATSRDLWSGSSYEQYF
>TRBJ2-2|-|-|TRBV15
TGTGCCACCAGGGACAGTAACACCGGGGAGCTGTTTTTT
CATRDSNTGELFF
>TRBJ1-4|TRBD1|-|TRBV27
TGTGCCAGCAGTCCGGACAGGGGGCGGAAGACTAATGAAAAACTGTTTTTT
CASSPDRGRKTNEKLFF